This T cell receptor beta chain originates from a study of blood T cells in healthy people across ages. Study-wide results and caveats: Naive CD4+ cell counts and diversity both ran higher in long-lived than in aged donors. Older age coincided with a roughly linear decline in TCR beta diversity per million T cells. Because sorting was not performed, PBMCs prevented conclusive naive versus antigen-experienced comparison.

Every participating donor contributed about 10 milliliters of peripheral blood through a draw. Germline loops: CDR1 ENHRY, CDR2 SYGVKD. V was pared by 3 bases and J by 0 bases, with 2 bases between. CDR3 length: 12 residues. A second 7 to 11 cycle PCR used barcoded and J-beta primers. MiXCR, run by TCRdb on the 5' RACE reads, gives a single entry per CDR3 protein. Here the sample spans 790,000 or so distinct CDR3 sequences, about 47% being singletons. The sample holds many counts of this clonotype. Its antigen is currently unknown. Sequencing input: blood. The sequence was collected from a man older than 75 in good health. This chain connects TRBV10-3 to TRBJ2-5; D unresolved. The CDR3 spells CAISDNQETQYF. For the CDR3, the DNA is TGTGCCATCAGTGATAACCAAGAGACCCAGTACTTC.